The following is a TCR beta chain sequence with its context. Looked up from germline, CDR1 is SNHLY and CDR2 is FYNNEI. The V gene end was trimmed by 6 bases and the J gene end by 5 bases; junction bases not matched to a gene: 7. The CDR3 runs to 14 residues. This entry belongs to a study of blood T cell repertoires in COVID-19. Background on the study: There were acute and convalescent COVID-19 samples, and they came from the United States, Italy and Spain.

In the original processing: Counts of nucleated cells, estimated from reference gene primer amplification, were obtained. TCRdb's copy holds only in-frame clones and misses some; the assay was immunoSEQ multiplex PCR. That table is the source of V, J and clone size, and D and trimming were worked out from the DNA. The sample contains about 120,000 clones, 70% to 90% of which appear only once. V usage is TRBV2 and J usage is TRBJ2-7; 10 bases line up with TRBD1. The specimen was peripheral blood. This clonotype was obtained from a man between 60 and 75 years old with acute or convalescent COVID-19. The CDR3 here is CASRAGTGANEQYF. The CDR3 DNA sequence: TGTGCCAGCAGAGCCGGGACAGGGGCTAACGAGCAGTACTTC.